This TCR beta chain emerged from a study of Graves' ophthalmopathy and Graves' hyperthyroidism. TCR beta CDR3 regions were amplified from RNA transcripts. An initial RT-PCR round employing HTBI primers preceded a second-round multiplex PCR. TCRdb called the multiplex PCR reads again in MiXCR, with one record for every CDR3 protein. The sample holds just over 400,000 distinct CDR3 sequences; around 21% are singletons and the top ten take roughly 3.2%. A note on this clonotype: This may stem from a read error, because a much larger clone lies one nucleotide away.

Germline V CDR1 and CDR2: LNHDA, SQIVND (reference sequence). This CDR3 is built from 15 residues. The V end lost 5 bases, the J end lost 2 bases, and 16 bases lay between the germline ends. Researchers classed hyperthyroidism as stable given no ophthalmopathy within 18 months of follow-up. Hyperthyroidism patients had new diagnoses, durations under 2 months, and ages of 18 to 65. Material: peripheral blood. This sequence originates from a woman aged 18-30 years with stable Graves' hyperthyroidism. This sequence joins TRBV19 and TRBJ2-7, with D perhaps TRBD1 (6 bases). In DNA, the CDR3 is TGTGCCAGTAGTCCGGGACACGGAGAAGCCTACGAGCAGTACTTC. Protein: CASSPGHGEAYEQYF.